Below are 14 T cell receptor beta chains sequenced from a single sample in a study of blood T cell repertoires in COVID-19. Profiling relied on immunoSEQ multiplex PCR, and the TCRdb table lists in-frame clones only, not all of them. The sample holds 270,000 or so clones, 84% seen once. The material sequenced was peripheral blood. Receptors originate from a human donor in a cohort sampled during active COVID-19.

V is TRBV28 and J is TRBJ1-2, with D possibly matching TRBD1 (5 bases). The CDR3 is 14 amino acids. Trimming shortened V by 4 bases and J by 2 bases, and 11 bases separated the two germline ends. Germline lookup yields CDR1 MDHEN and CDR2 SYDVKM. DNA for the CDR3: TGTGCCAGCAGTTCCAGGGCATCAAACTATGGCTACACCTTC. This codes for CASSSRASNYGYTF.

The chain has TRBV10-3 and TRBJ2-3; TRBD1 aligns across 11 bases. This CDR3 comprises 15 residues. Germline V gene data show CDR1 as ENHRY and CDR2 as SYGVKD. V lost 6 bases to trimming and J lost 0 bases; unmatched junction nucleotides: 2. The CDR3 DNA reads TGTGCCATCAGCGGGACAGGGGGTAGCACAGATACGCAGTATTTT. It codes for CAISGTGGSTDTQYF.

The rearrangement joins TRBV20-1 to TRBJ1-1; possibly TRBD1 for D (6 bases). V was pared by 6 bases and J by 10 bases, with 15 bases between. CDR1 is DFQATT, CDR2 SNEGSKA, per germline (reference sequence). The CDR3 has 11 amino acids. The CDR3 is CSARQVGGAFF. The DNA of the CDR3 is TGCAGTGCCCGACAGGTTGGAGGAGCTTTCTTT.

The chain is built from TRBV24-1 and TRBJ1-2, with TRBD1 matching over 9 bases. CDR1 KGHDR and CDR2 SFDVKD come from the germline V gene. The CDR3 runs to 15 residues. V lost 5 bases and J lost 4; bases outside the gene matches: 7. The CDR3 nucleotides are TGTGCCACCAGTGCCCCGGGACAGGGTGCCTATGGCTACACCTTC. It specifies CATSAPGQGAYGYTF.

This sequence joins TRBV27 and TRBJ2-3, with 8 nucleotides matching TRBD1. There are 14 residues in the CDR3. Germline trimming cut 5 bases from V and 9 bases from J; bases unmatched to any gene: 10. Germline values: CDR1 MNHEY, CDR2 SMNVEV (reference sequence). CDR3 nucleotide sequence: TGTGCCAGCAGTCCATACAGGGGGGTCCAGACGCAGTATTTT. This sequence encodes CASSPYRGVQTQYF.

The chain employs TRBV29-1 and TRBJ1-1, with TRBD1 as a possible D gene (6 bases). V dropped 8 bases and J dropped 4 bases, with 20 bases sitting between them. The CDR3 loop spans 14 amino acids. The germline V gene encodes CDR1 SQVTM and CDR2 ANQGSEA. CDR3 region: CSSKGGGGGTEAFF. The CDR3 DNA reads TGCAGCTCTAAAGGGGGGGGCGGCGGCACTGAAGCTTTCTTT.

The CDR3 is CASSSGQGTNTEAFF. DNA of the CDR3: TGCGCCAGCAGCTCGGGACAGGGGACCAACACTGAAGCTTTCTTT. The J gene is TRBJ1-1, the V gene TRBV5-1, with 10 bases matching TRBD1. The CDR3 covers 15 residues. V gave up 3 bases and J gave up 2 bases; unmatched junction bases: 4. Germline assignment: CDR1 SGHRS and CDR2 YFSETQ.

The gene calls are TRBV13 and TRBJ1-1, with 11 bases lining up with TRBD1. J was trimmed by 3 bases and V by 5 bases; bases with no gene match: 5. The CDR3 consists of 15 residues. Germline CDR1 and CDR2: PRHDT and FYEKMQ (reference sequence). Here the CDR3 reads CASSRGQGVDTEAFF. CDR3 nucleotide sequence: TGTGCCAGCAGCAGGGGACAGGGGGTGGACACTGAAGCTTTCTTT.

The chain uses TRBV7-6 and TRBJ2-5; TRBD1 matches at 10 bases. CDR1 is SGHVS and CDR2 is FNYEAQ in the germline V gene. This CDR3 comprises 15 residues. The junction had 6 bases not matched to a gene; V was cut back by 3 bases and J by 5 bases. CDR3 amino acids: CASSLPTGGGETQYF. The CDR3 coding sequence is TGTGCCAGCAGCTTGCCGACAGGGGGCGGTGAGACCCAGTACTTC.

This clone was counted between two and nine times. CDR3 coding DNA: TGTGCCAGCACCTCCCCGGGACAGCATGGCTACACCTTC. It specifies CASTSPGQHGYTF. This chain links TRBV11-2 with TRBJ1-2, with TRBD1 matching over 7 bases. Germline trimming cut 7 bases from V and 6 bases from J; bases unmatched to any gene: 8. CDR3 length equals 13 residues. CDR1 and CDR2 (germline): SGHAT, FQNNGV. Together with reference TRBV11-2 and TRBJ1-2, the CDR3 gives the full variable domain: EAGVAQSPRYKIIEKRQSVAFWCNPISGHATLYWYQQILGQGPKLLIQFQNNGVVDDSQLPKDRFSAERLKGVDSTLKIQPAKLEDSAVYLCASTSPGQHGYTFGSGTRLTVV.

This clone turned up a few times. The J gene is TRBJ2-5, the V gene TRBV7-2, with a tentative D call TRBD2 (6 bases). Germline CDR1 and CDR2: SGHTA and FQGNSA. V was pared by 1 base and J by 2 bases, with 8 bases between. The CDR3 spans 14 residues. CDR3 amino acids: CASSLVGGQETQYF. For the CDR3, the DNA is TGTGCCAGCAGCTTAGTTGGGGGGCAAGAGACCCAGTACTTC.

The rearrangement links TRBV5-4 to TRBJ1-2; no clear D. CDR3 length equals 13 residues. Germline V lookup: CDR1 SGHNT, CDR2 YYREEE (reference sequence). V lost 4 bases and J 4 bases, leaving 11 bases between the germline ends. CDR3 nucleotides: TGTGCCAGCAGCGCTCCACACAGCTATGGCTACACCTTC. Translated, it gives CASSAPHSYGYTF.

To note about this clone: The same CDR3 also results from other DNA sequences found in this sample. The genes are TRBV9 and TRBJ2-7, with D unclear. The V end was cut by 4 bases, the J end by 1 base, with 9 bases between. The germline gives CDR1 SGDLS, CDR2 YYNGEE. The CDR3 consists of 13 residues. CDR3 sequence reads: CASSPPGSYEQYF. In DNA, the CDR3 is TGTGCCAGCAGCCCTCCCGGGTCCTACGAGCAGTACTTC.

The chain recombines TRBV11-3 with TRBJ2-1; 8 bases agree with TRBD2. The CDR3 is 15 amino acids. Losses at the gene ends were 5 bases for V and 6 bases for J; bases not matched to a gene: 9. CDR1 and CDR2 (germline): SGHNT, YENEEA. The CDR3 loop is CASSRQSAGVNEQFF. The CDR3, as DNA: TGTGCCAGCAGCCGACAATCAGCGGGAGTCAATGAGCAGTTCTTC.